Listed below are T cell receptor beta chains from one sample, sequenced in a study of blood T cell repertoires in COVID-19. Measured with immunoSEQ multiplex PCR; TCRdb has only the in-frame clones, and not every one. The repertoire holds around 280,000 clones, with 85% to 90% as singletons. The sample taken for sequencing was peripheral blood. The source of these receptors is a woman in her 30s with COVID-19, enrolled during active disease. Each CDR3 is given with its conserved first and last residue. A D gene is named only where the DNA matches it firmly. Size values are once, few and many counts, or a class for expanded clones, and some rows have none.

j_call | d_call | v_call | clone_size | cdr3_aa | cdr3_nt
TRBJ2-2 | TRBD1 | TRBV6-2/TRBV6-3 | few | CASSRTGGNTGELFF | TGTGCCAGCAGCCGGACAGGGGGCAACACCGGGGAGCTGTTTTTT
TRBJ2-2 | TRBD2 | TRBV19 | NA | CASSIGEGTGELFF | TGTGCCAGTAGTATTGGGGAGGGCACCGGGGAGCTGTTTTTT
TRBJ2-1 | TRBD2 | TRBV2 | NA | CASIYGAGVNEQFF | TGTGCCAGCATCTACGGGGCGGGAGTTAATGAGCAGTTCTTC
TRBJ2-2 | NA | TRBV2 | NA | CASSNYPVLELFF | TGTGCCAGCTCGAACTACCCAGTGTTGGAGCTGTTTTTT
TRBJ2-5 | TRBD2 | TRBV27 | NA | CASSWGGSRRETQYF | TGTGCCAGCAGTTGGGGGGGTAGCAGGAGAGAGACCCAGTACTTC
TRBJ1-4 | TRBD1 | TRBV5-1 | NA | CASRPTGGMGEKLFF | TGCGCCAGCAGACCGACAGGGGGCATGGGTGAAAAACTGTTTTTT
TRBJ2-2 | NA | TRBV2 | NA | CASSEVRGPTGELFF | TGTGCCAGCAGTGAGGTCAGGGGTCCCACCGGGGAGCTGTTTTTT
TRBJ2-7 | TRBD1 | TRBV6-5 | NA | CASRGTGPGREQYF | TGTGCCAGCCGAGGGACAGGCCCTGGGAGGGAGCAGTACTTC
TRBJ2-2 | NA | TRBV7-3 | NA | CASSLTGSGELFF | TGTGCCAGCAGCTTGACTGGCTCCGGGGAGCTGTTTTTT
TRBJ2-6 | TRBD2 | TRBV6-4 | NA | CASSDSGGRADVLTF | TGTGCCAGCAGTGACTCTGGCGGGAGAGCCGACGTCCTGACTTTC
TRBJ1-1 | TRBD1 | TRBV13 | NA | CASSLGLGQGVEAFF | TGTGCCAGCAGCTTAGGCCTGGGGCAGGGGGTGGAAGCTTTCTTT
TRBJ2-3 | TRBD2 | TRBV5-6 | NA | CASSKGVAGGSTDTQYF | TGTGCCAGCTCGAAAGGGGTGGCGGGAGGCTCCACAGATACGCAGTATTTT
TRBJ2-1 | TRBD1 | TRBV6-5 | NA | CASSYRDRSFYEQFF | TGTGCCAGCAGTTACCGGGACAGGTCTTTCTATGAGCAGTTCTTC
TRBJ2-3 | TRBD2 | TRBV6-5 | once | CASSYSGRTDTQYF | TGTGCCAGCAGTTATAGCGGGAGAACAGATACGCAGTATTTT
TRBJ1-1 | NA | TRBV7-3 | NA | CASSSSRKTEAFF | TGTGCCAGCAGCTCTAGCCGCAAGACTGAAGCTTTCTTT
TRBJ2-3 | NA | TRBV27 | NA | CASSFAGSADTQYF | TGTGCCAGCAGTTTCGCGGGAAGTGCAGATACGCAGTATTTT
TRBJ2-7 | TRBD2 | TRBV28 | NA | CASRLSGILLEQYF | TGTGCCAGCAGGCTTAGCGGGATTCTCCTCGAGCAGTACTTC
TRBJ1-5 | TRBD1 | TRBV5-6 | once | CASSRRQGASNQPQHF | TGTGCCAGCAGCAGAAGACAGGGGGCCTCGAATCAGCCCCAGCATTTT
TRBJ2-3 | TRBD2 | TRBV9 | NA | CASNQAGARTDTQYF | TGTGCCAGCAACCAAGCGGGAGCTCGAACAGATACGCAGTATTTT
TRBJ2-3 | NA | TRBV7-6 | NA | CASSLGTGTIRADTQYF | TGTGCCAGCAGCTTAGGGACAGGGACTATTAGGGCGGATACGCAGTATTTT
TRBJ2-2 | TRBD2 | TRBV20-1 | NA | CSASVLAGGLGELFF | TGCAGTGCTAGTGTCCTAGCGGGAGGGCTCGGGGAGCTGTTTTTT
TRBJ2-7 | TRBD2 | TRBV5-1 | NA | CASSPSTSGRDYEQYF | TGCGCCAGCAGCCCTTCCACTAGCGGGAGGGACTACGAGCAGTACTTC
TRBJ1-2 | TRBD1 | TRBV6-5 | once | CASSYTGGDYGYTF | TGTGCCAGCAGTTACACAGGGGGGGACTATGGCTACACCTTC
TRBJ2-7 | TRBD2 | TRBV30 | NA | CAWSVSSGYEQYF | TGTGCCTGGAGTGTTTCTAGCGGCTACGAGCAGTACTTC
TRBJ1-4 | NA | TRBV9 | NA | CASGGQGDEKLFF | TGTGCCAGCGGGGGACAAGGGGATGAAAAACTGTTTTTT
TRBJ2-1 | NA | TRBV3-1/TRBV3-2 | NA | CASSLGLLSYNEQFF | TGTGCCAGCAGCCTAGGACTCCTCTCCTACAATGAGCAGTTCTTC
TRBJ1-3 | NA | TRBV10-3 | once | CAISEWSDSGNTIYF | TGTGCCATCAGTGAGTGGTCAGACTCTGGAAACACCATATATTTT
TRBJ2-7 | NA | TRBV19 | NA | CASSSRQGSSYEQYF | TGTGCCAGTAGTTCCCGCCAGGGGAGCTCCTACGAGCAGTACTTC
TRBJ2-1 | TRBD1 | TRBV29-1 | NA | CSVERGTGIGEQFF | TGCAGCGTTGAACGCGGGACAGGGATCGGTGAGCAGTTCTTC
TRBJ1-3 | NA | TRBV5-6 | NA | CASSLDIGLENTIYF | TGTGCCAGCAGCTTGGATATTGGACTGGAGAACACCATATATTTT
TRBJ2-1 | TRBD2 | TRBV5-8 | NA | CASSLVTSGYNEQFF | TGTGCCAGCAGCTTGGTTACTAGCGGATACAATGAGCAGTTCTTC
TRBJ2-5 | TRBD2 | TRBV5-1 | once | CASSPRLAGETQYF | TGCGCCAGCAGCCCCCGACTAGCAGGAGAGACCCAGTACTTC
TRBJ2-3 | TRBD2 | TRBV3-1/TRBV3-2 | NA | CASSPGLAGDILTDTQYF | TGTGCCAGCAGCCCTGGACTAGCGGGAGATATACTCACAGATACGCAGTATTTT
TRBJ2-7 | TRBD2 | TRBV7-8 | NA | CASSLDGTSGREQYF | TGTGCCAGCAGCTTAGATGGGACTAGCGGGAGAGAGCAGTACTTC
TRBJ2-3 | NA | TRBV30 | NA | CAWRTGLTDTQYF | TGTGCCTGGAGGACAGGACTCACAGATACGCAGTATTTT
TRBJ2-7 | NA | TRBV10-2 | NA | CASSYRSGEQYF | TGCGCCAGCAGTTACAGGTCTGGAGAGCAGTACTTC
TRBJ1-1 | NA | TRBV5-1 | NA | CASSSRELMNTEAFF | TGCGCCAGCAGCTCTCGGGAGCTCATGAACACTGAAGCTTTCTTT
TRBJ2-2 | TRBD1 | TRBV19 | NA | CASRHNRGTGELFF | TGTGCCAGTAGACATAACAGGGGCACCGGGGAGCTGTTTTTT
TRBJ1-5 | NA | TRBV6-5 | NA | CASSWSPDGPQHF | TGTGCCAGCAGCTGGAGTCCTGATGGGCCCCAGCATTTT
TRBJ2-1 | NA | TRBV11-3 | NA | CASSGILGHEQFF | TGTGCCAGCAGCGGAATCCTAGGCCATGAGCAGTTCTTC
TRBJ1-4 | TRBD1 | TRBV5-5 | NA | CASSLNRGTNEKLFF | TGTGCCAGCAGCTTGAACAGGGGAACTAATGAAAAACTGTTTTTT
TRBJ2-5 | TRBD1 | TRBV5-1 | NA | CASSLAPGQQETQYF | TGCGCCAGCAGCTTGGCCCCGGGACAGCAAGAGACCCAGTACTTC
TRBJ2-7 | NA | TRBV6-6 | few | CASQGGQSYEQYF | TGTGCCAGCCAAGGAGGACAGAGCTACGAGCAGTACTTC
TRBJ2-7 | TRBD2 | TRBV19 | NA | CASSPGLAGAYEQYF | TGTGCCAGTAGTCCCGGACTAGCGGGAGCCTACGAGCAGTACTTC
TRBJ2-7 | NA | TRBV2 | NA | CASSERPRGSYEQYF | TGTGCCAGCAGTGAAAGGCCTAGGGGGTCCTACGAGCAGTACTTC
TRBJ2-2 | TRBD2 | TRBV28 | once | CANSGVNTGELFF | TGTGCCAACAGCGGGGTGAACACCGGGGAGCTGTTTTTT
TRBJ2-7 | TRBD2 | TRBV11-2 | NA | CASSLGGRIYEQYF | TGTGCCAGCAGCTTAGGCGGGAGGATCTACGAGCAGTACTTC
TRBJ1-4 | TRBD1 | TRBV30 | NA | CAWGGTVHNEKLFF | TGTGCCTGGGGAGGGACAGTCCACAATGAAAAACTGTTTTTT
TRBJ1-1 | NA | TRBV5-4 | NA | CASSPPGEGYTEAFF | TGTGCCAGCAGCCCGCCGGGGGAAGGGTACACTGAAGCTTTCTTT
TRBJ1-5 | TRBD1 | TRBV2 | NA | CASRPTTGGNQPQHF | TGTGCCAGCAGGCCGACGACAGGGGGCAATCAGCCCCAGCATTTT
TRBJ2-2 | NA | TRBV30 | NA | CAWRWRGGTGELFF | TGTGCCTGGCGATGGAGGGGGGGCACCGGGGAGCTGTTTTTT
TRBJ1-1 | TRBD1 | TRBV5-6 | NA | CASSTTRGRWTEAFF | TGTGCCAGCAGCACCACGAGGGGGCGTTGGACTGAAGCTTTCTTT
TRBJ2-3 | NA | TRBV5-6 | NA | CASSFQDRTDTQYF | TGTGCCAGCAGCTTTCAGGATCGCACAGATACGCAGTATTTT
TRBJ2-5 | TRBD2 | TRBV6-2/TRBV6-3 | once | CASSRTSGQETQYF | TGTGCCAGCAGCAGGACTAGCGGCCAAGAGACCCAGTACTTC
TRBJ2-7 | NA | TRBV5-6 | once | CASNLAGNSYEQYF | TGTGCCAGCAACCTGGCCGGGAACTCCTACGAGCAGTACTTC